This TCR beta chain was found in a study of vaccination and CD4 T cells after COVID-19. The wider study: Stimulation of cells relied on overlapping spike peptides derived from SARS-CoV-2, HCoV-NL63, HCoV-OC43 and HCoV-229E.

A word on this clonotype: Its specificity is unknown.

Sequenced with the Oncomine TCR Beta short-read assay was DNA taken from cultured CD4+ T cells. In TCRdb, the PCR reads were re-called with MiXCR into one record per CDR3 protein. The sample gives about 27,000 distinct CDR3 sequences, 55% to 80% of which show up once; about 17% is in the top ten. Treatment indicated: roughly 11-day PBMC culture with coronavirus spike peptide pools or control peptides (ViraFEST assay). Vaccinated healthy people had never been infected with SARS-CoV-2 before, which was shown by negative nucleocapsid antibodies before and after vaccination. Approximately 2 million PBMCs were grown per well alongside about 10 IU/ml IL-2 and roughly 9.4 ug/ml peptide pools. The source was CD4+ T cells from blood, cultured in vitro, collected after SARS-CoV-2 vaccination. The sequence came from a human donor who received a COVID-19 vaccine.

CDR3 nucleotides: TGTGCCAGCAGTGTGGGCAGTCAACGCGAGCAGTACTTC. Amino acids: CASSVGSQREQYF. The chain links TRBV2 to TRBJ2-7, with D unresolved. From germline, CDR1 is SNHLY and CDR2 FYNNEI. V lost 4 bases to trimming and J lost 6 bases, with 13 bases between them. This CDR3 spans 13 amino acids.